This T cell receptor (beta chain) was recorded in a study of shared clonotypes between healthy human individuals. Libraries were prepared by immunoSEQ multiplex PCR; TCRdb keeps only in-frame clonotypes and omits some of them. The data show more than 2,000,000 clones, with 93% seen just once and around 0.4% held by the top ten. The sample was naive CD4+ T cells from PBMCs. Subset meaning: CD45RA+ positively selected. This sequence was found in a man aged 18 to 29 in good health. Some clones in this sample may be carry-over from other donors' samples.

CDR3 in amino acids: CASRGQRFYGYTF. The CDR3 DNA is TGTGCCAGTAGGGGCCAGAGGTTCTATGGCTACACCTTC. The chain links TRBV19 to TRBJ1-2; D remains ambiguous. CDR3 length equals 13 residues. Per germline, CDR1 LNHDA and CDR2 SQIVND (reference sequence). Trimming pared 6 bases from V and 4 bases from J, leaving 12 bases between.